The present entry profiles one T cell receptor beta chain with its context. Its antigen is still unknown. Per-base qualities were not stored, and no clone one base away is much larger. The library was built by means of 5' RACE. The instrument was an Illumina HiSeq 2000. Template switching introduced a universal primer binding site; the final cDNA contained a unique molecular identifier, enabling accurate counting of TCR cDNA molecules. Specific primers in the conserved constant-segment region were used to synthesize first-strand cDNA for TCR alpha and beta chains. To control for contamination, every cDNA library carried two barcodes: a SMART-Mk sample barcode plus Illumina barcodes. Two successive PCR steps introduced TruSeq adapter sequences along with Illumina sample barcodes. The TCR alpha and beta cDNA libraries were sequenced on the Illumina HiSeq platform using custom primers. Per the source publication's procedure: MiGEC was used to process raw reads and extract unique molecular identifiers, and MiXCR was used to find CDR3 positions. Recombination models were inferred per individual with the repgenHMM and IGoR tools using an EM algorithm. Shared clonotypes were analyzed with the tcR package in R, and sharing was normalized by the product of cloneset sizes. Out-of-frame nonproductive sequences were analyzed to study raw recombination free of thymic and clonal selection effects. Using fastp at Q25 and MiXCR, TCRdb reprocessed the public reads and kept productive beta chains. Each CDR3 protein appears once, grouped with its most common genes and DNA. The V and J calls were determined by TCRdb, not by the authors. The sample includes roughly 1.6 million distinct CDR3 sequences, with roughly a third observed a single time. Clones ranked in the top ten supply about 0.27% of the sample.

This entry belongs to a study of identical twins (dated by TCRdb to about 2016). Some background on the complete study: The study deep-sequenced TCR alpha and beta repertoires from monozygotic twins, unrelated adults of various ages and cord blood to test whether fetal clonotypes persist. To rule out contamination, the twin experiments were replicated at different times with different library preparation protocols.

Overall study results and their limits: The excess sharing between twins in beta out-of-frame sequences was weaker because fewer shared sequences reduced the signal-to-noise ratio. Recombination models systematically underestimated out-of-frame TCR alpha sharing in monozygotic twins but agreed with sharing between unrelated individuals. Compared with coincidental sharing between unrelated individuals, out-of-frame TCR alpha sequences shared between twins had an excess of sequences with low generation probability. Abundant cord blood beta clonotypes carried fewer insertions; young adult naive repertoires showed a weaker similar trend, while memory repertoires showed none. Conclusions relied on cross-sectional statistical analysis, since the same donors could not be followed over many years. Zero-insertion analyses could be partly confounded by invariant T cells such as MAIT and iNKT, though diverse VJ usage argued against such confounding for most clonotypes.

The CDR3 numbers 12 residues from cysteine through phenylalanine. Just CDR3 DNA is preserved here, 36 bases in frame from base 1. Every donor was a healthy Caucasian. The sequenced sample was cord blood. The sequence derives from a newborn girl in good health. The chain links TRBV21-1 with TRBJ1-5. TRBV21-1 is shown as a pseudogene. The CDR3 protein is CASSRNNQPQHF. The DNA reads TGTGCCAGCAGCAGGAACAATCAGCCCCAGCATTTT.